Listed below are T cell receptor beta chains from one sample, sequenced in a study of Graves' ophthalmopathy and Graves' hyperthyroidism. TCRdb re-called the multiplex PCR reads through MiXCR, storing one row per CDR3 protein. The data contain around 400,000 distinct CDR3 sequences, around a fifth of them singletons. The sequenced sample was peripheral blood. These receptor sequences come from a woman younger than 35 with stable Graves' hyperthyroidism. Each CDR3 is given with its conserved first and last residue. D genes are given only for firm matches. Size is stated for part of the rows, as once, few or many counts, or as a class when the clone is expanded.

>many|TRBD1|TRBV9|TRBJ1-1
CASSPWTGRTEAFF
TGTGCCAGCAGCCCGTGGACAGGTAGGACTGAAGCTTTCTTT
>many|.|TRBV12-3/TRBV12-4|TRBJ1-2
CASRLTGFEDGYTF
TGTGCCAGCAGGTTAACAGGGTTCGAGGATGGCTACACCTTC
>many|TRBD2|TRBV2|TRBJ2-5
CASKEAGGETQYF
TGTGCCAGCAAGGAGGCGGGAGGGGAGACCCAGTACTTC
>many|TRBD1|TRBV2|TRBJ1-1
CASSHRGRTGEAFF
TGTGCCAGCAGTCACAGGGGGCGCACTGGTGAAGCTTTCTTT
>many|TRBD2|TRBV10-3|TRBJ2-7
CAISRSGRINEQYF
TGTGCCATCAGCCGAAGCGGGAGAATCAACGAGCAGTACTTC
>.|.|TRBV4-1|TRBJ1-5
CASSHSSQGFNDNQPQHF
TGCGCCAGCAGCCATTCGTCCCAGGGCTTTAATGACAATCAGCCCCAGCATTTT
>many|.|TRBV7-8|TRBJ2-5
CASSSNRVPETQYF
TGTGCCAGCAGCTCTAACAGGGTTCCAGAGACCCAGTACTTC
>many|.|TRBV2|TRBJ2-5
CASKSNGPGETQYF
TGTGCCAGCAAAAGTAATGGCCCGGGGGAGACCCAGTACTTC
>many|.|TRBV2|TRBJ2-7
CASSEQGEVSYEQYF
TGTGCCAGCAGTGAACAGGGGGAGGTATCCTACGAGCAGTACTTC
>many|TRBD2|TRBV7-2|TRBJ2-5
CASSSRTSGLTQYF
TGTGCCAGCAGCTCGAGGACTAGCGGCTTGACCCAGTACTTC
>.|.|TRBV2|TRBJ2-1
CASSAQRSSYNEQFF
TGTGCCAGCAGTGCCCAGCGGAGCTCCTACAATGAGCAGTTCTTC
>many|.|TRBV12-3/TRBV12-4|TRBJ1-2
CASSFRGGYGYTF
TGTGCCAGCAGTTTCCGGGGGGGCTATGGCTACACCTTC